This paragraph covers one T cell receptor (beta chain) sequence. Its cognate antigen is unknown. The data were obtained in a study of shared clonotypes between healthy human individuals. Notes on the study in general: Memory subsets generally showed smaller estimated richness than naive subsets did.

Here immunoSEQ multiplex PCR was the method, and the copy in TCRdb shows in-frame clones only, minus some. The top ten clones hold roughly 0.13% of a sample with a few million clones, roughly 95% of them seen once. CDR1 MNHEY and CDR2 SVGAGI come from the germline V gene. V was clipped by 4 bases and J by 5 bases; unmatched bases: 7. The CDR3 sequence is 15 residues long. Material: naive CD4+ T cells sorted from blood. Subset here: CD45RA+ positively selected. The clonotype was recovered from a man aged 18 to 35 in good health. The chain employs TRBV6-5 and TRBJ2-5; 10 bases fit TRBD1. This CDR3 is CASSFDRGRWETQYF. CDR3 DNA: TGTGCCAGCAGTTTCGACAGGGGGCGCTGGGAGACCCAGTACTTC.